This TCR beta chain was recorded in a study of shared clonotypes between healthy human individuals. Genomic DNA per cell subset filled all wells of several immunoSEQ plates. Using ten immunoSEQ deep assay plates, investigators sequenced unsorted PBMC DNA. The data were produced by immunoSEQ multiplex PCR, yet TCRdb's version contains in-frame clones alone and is incomplete. The table has about 560,000 clones, roughly 79% seen once. J was trimmed by 0 bases and V by 3 bases; bases with no gene match: 4. The CDR3 is 15 amino acids. The germline CDR1 and CDR2 sequences are SGHKS and YYEKEE (reference sequence). Study findings and constraints: An anticipated effect of sequencing depth on clonotype sharing among donors was recognized.

A word on this clone: Its antigen remains unidentified.

Specimen: PBMCs. This clonotype was obtained from a middle-aged woman in good health. Some clones in this sample may be carry-over from other donors' samples. This sequence joins TRBV5-5 and TRBJ2-3, with 7 bases lining up with TRBD2. CDR3 in DNA: TGTGCCAGCAGCTGGGGGACTACTAGCACAGATACGCAGTATTTT. Its protein product is CASSWGTTSTDTQYF.